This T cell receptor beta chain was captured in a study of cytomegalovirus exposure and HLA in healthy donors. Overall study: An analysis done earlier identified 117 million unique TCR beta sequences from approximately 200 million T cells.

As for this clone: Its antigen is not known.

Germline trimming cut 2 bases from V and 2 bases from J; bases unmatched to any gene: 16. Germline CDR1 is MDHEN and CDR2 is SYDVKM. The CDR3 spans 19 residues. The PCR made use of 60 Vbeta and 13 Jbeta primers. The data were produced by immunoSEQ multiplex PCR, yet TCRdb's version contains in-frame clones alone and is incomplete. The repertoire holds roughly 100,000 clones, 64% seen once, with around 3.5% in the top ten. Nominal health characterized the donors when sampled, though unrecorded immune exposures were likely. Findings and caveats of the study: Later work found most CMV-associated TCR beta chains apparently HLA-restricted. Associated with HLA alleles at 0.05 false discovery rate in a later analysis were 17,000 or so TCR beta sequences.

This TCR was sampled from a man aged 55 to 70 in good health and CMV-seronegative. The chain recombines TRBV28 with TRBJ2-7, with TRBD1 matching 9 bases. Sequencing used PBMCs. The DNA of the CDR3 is TGTGCCAGCAGTTTACCCCTTGGACAGGGGCGGACTCCTACCTACGAGCAGTACTTC. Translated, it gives CASSLPLGQGRTPTYEQYF. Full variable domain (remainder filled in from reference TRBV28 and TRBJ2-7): DVKVTQSSRYLVKRTGEKVFLECVQDMDHENMFWYRQDPGLGLRLIYFSYDVKMKEKGDIPEGYSVSREKKERFSLILESASTNQTSMYLCASSLPLGQGRTPTYEQYFGPGTRLTVT.